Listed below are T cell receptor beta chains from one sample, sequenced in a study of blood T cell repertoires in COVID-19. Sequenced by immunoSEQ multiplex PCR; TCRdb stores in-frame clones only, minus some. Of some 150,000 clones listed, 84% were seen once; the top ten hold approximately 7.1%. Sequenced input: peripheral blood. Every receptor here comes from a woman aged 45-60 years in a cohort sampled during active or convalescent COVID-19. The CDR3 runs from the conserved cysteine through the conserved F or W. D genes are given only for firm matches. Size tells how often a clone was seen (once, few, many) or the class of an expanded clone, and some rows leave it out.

CDR3aa: CASSEAGQSRGQPQHF
CDR3nt: TGTGCCAGCAGTGAAGCGGGACAGTCGAGGGGTCAGCCCCAGCATTTT
j_gene: TRBJ1-5
v_gene: TRBV6-1
d_gene: TRBD1
abundance: -

CDR3aa: CAIADRQAWVACNQPQHF
CDR3nt: TGTGCCATCGCAGATAGACAGGCCTGGGTAGCGTGCAATCAGCCCCAGCATTTT
j_gene: TRBJ1-5
v_gene: TRBV9
d_gene: -
abundance: -

CDR3aa: CAGGDTYTEAFF
CDR3nt: TGTGCAGGGGGGGATACCTACACTGAAGCTTTCTTT
j_gene: TRBJ1-1
v_gene: TRBV10-3
d_gene: -
abundance: -

CDR3aa: CAISESTGPHEQYF
CDR3nt: TGTGCCATCAGTGAGTCGACAGGGCCCCACGAGCAGTACTTC
j_gene: TRBJ2-7
v_gene: TRBV10-3
d_gene: TRBD1
abundance: -

CDR3aa: CASSLGETSGGYNEQFF
CDR3nt: TGTGCCAGCAGCTTAGGGGAGACTAGCGGGGGGTACAATGAGCAGTTCTTC
j_gene: TRBJ2-1
v_gene: TRBV7-3
d_gene: TRBD2
abundance: -

CDR3aa: CASRSGQGDEKLFF
CDR3nt: TGCGCCAGCCGTTCGGGACAGGGAGATGAAAAACTGTTTTTT
j_gene: TRBJ1-4
v_gene: TRBV5-1
d_gene: TRBD1
abundance: -

CDR3aa: CASSQATVANTIYF
CDR3nt: TGTGCCAGCAGCCAAGCAACAGTCGCAAACACCATATATTTT
j_gene: TRBJ1-3
v_gene: TRBV14
d_gene: -
abundance: -

CDR3aa: CASSMRGTLAGSHTDTQYF
CDR3nt: TGTGCCAGTAGTATGCGAGGAACTCTAGCGGGGAGCCACACAGATACGCAGTATTTT
j_gene: TRBJ2-3
v_gene: TRBV19
d_gene: TRBD2
abundance: -

CDR3aa: CASSYGGDDSYEQYF
CDR3nt: TGTGCCAGTAGCTACGGGGGGGACGACTCCTACGAGCAGTACTTC
j_gene: TRBJ2-7
v_gene: TRBV19
d_gene: TRBD2
abundance: -

CDR3aa: CASSLRRSGEQYF
CDR3nt: TGTGCCAGCAGTTTACGTAGAAGTGGCGAGCAGTACTTC
j_gene: TRBJ2-7
v_gene: TRBV12-3/TRBV12-4
d_gene: -
abundance: -

CDR3aa: CAWTGGNSPLHF
CDR3nt: TGTGCCTGGACTGGGGGGAATTCACCCCTCCACTTT
j_gene: TRBJ1-6
v_gene: TRBV30
d_gene: -
abundance: -

CDR3aa: CASKDRSNQPQHF
CDR3nt: TGTGCCAGTAAGGACAGGAGCAATCAGCCCCAGCATTTT
j_gene: TRBJ1-5
v_gene: TRBV19
d_gene: TRBD1
abundance: -

CDR3aa: CASSPGTGRSTYEQYF
CDR3nt: TGTGCCAGCAGTCCTGGGACAGGACGTTCTACTTACGAGCAGTACTTC
j_gene: TRBJ2-7
v_gene: TRBV27
d_gene: TRBD1
abundance: -

CDR3aa: CASGTVFQETQYF
CDR3nt: TGTGCCAGCGGGACAGTATTTCAAGAGACCCAGTACTTC
j_gene: TRBJ2-5
v_gene: TRBV2
d_gene: TRBD1
abundance: -

CDR3aa: CASSQGPGLAGGNEQFF
CDR3nt: TGTGCCAGCAGCCAAGGTCCGGGACTAGCGGGGGGTAATGAGCAGTTCTTC
j_gene: TRBJ2-1
v_gene: TRBV3-1/TRBV3-2
d_gene: TRBD2
abundance: -

CDR3aa: CATSDGGRWNTEAFF
CDR3nt: TGTGCCACCAGTGATGGAGGTAGATGGAACACTGAAGCTTTCTTT
j_gene: TRBJ1-1
v_gene: TRBV24-1
d_gene: -
abundance: -

CDR3aa: CASFTGSYGYTF
CDR3nt: TGTGCCAGCTTTACAGGGAGCTATGGCTACACCTTC
j_gene: TRBJ1-2
v_gene: TRBV2
d_gene: -
abundance: -

CDR3aa: CASSYHREQPQHF
CDR3nt: TGTGCCAGCAGTTACCACAGGGAACAGCCCCAGCATTTT
j_gene: TRBJ1-5
v_gene: TRBV6-5
d_gene: -
abundance: -

CDR3aa: CASSYPSGGLNNEQFF
CDR3nt: TGTGCCAGCAGTTACCCATCGGGCGGACTTAACAATGAGCAGTTCTTC
j_gene: TRBJ2-1
v_gene: TRBV6-2/TRBV6-3
d_gene: -
abundance: -

CDR3aa: CASTNRESYNEQFF
CDR3nt: TGTGCCAGTACCAACAGGGAATCCTACAATGAGCAGTTCTTC
j_gene: TRBJ2-1
v_gene: TRBV19
d_gene: -
abundance: -

CDR3aa: CASSPRGGANTEAFF
CDR3nt: TGTGCCAGCTCACCAAGGGGGGGGGCGAACACTGAAGCTTTCTTT
j_gene: TRBJ1-1
v_gene: TRBV18
d_gene: -
abundance: -

CDR3aa: CASSYYGGTEAFF
CDR3nt: TGTGCCAGCAGTTACTACGGAGGCACTGAAGCTTTCTTT
j_gene: TRBJ1-1
v_gene: TRBV6-5
d_gene: -
abundance: -

CDR3aa: CASSYMAGVVTGELFF
CDR3nt: TGTGCCAGCAGTTACATGGCAGGGGTTGTCACCGGGGAGCTGTTTTTT
j_gene: TRBJ2-2
v_gene: TRBV6-5
d_gene: -
abundance: -

CDR3aa: CASSERDRVFSGNTIYF
CDR3nt: TGTGCCAGCAGTGAAAGGGACAGGGTTTTCTCTGGAAACACCATATATTTT
j_gene: TRBJ1-3
v_gene: TRBV2
d_gene: TRBD1
abundance: once

CDR3aa: CASSMTGVTNEKLFF
CDR3nt: TGTGCCAGCAGCATGACAGGGGTAACTAATGAAAAACTGTTTTTT
j_gene: TRBJ1-4
v_gene: TRBV5-4
d_gene: TRBD1
abundance: -

CDR3aa: CAITGQEPFGGANVLTF
CDR3nt: TGTGCCATCACCGGACAGGAGCCCTTTGGTGGGGCCAACGTCCTGACTTTC
j_gene: TRBJ2-6
v_gene: TRBV10-3
d_gene: TRBD1
abundance: -

CDR3aa: CASSFGTQETQYF
CDR3nt: TGTGCCAGCAGCTTTGGGACTCAAGAGACCCAGTACTTC
j_gene: TRBJ2-5
v_gene: TRBV7-2
d_gene: -
abundance: -

CDR3aa: CASSLPGSYGYTF
CDR3nt: TGTGCCAGCAGCTTACCAGGTAGCTATGGCTACACCTTC
j_gene: TRBJ1-2
v_gene: TRBV11-2
d_gene: -
abundance: -

CDR3aa: CASSSYRGAEAFF
CDR3nt: TGTGCCAGCAGTTCTTACAGGGGGGCTGAAGCTTTCTTT
j_gene: TRBJ1-1
v_gene: TRBV27
d_gene: TRBD1
abundance: -

CDR3aa: CSVDRSLNYGYTF
CDR3nt: TGCAGCGTCGACAGGAGCCTTAACTATGGCTACACCTTC
j_gene: TRBJ1-2
v_gene: TRBV29-1
d_gene: -
abundance: -

CDR3aa: CAITTGTGNTGELFF
CDR3nt: TGTGCCATAACAACCGGGACAGGGAACACCGGGGAGCTGTTTTTT
j_gene: TRBJ2-2
v_gene: TRBV10-3
d_gene: TRBD1
abundance: -

CDR3aa: CASSHRQGSSPLHF
CDR3nt: TGTGCCAGCAGCCATCGACAGGGGAGTTCACCCCTCCACTTT
j_gene: TRBJ1-6
v_gene: TRBV3-1/TRBV3-2
d_gene: TRBD1
abundance: -

CDR3aa: CASSLGVRGFTDTQYF
CDR3nt: TGTGCCAGCAGCTTAGGTGTCAGGGGTTTCACAGATACGCAGTATTTT
j_gene: TRBJ2-3
v_gene: TRBV11-3
d_gene: -
abundance: -

CDR3aa: CASNPAGVTRGNQPQHF
CDR3nt: TGCGCCAGCAACCCTGCGGGGGTGACTCGTGGCAATCAGCCCCAGCATTTT
j_gene: TRBJ1-5
v_gene: TRBV10-1
d_gene: -
abundance: -

CDR3aa: CASSFNRGRGGSPLHF
CDR3nt: TGTGCCAGCAGCTTCAACAGGGGGCGCGGGGGTTCACCCCTCCACTTT
j_gene: TRBJ1-6
v_gene: TRBV5-6
d_gene: TRBD1
abundance: -

CDR3aa: CASSLTGLNTGELFF
CDR3nt: TGCGCCAGCAGCTTAACGGGACTCAACACCGGGGAGCTGTTTTTT
j_gene: TRBJ2-2
v_gene: TRBV5-1
d_gene: -
abundance: -

CDR3aa: CASGTDRGLSYEQYF
CDR3nt: TGTGCCAGCGGAACTGACAGGGGACTGTCCTACGAGCAGTACTTC
j_gene: TRBJ2-7
v_gene: TRBV6-5
d_gene: TRBD1
abundance: -

CDR3aa: CASSTRGQNTEAFF
CDR3nt: TGTGCCAGTAGTACCCGCGGACAGAACACTGAAGCTTTCTTT
j_gene: TRBJ1-1
v_gene: TRBV19
d_gene: -
abundance: -

CDR3aa: CASSRDADDRYGYTF
CDR3nt: TGTGCCAGCTCGCGGGACGCGGACGATAGGTATGGCTACACCTTC
j_gene: TRBJ1-2
v_gene: TRBV18
d_gene: -
abundance: -

CDR3aa: CASSYKTGIDEQYF
CDR3nt: TGTGCCAGCAGTTACAAAACGGGGATTGACGAGCAGTACTTC
j_gene: TRBJ2-7
v_gene: TRBV6-5
d_gene: -
abundance: -

CDR3aa: CASNLGGGLNPQETQYF
CDR3nt: TGCGCCAGCAACTTGGGGGGGGGTCTCAACCCCCAAGAGACCCAGTACTTC
j_gene: TRBJ2-5
v_gene: TRBV5-1
d_gene: TRBD2
abundance: -

CDR3aa: CASSFSLTSFNEQYF
CDR3nt: TGTGCCAGCAGCTTCTCCCTTACTAGCTTCAACGAGCAGTACTTC
j_gene: TRBJ2-7
v_gene: TRBV5-5
d_gene: -
abundance: -

CDR3aa: CASSGRGGNEKLFF
CDR3nt: TGTGCCAGCAGCGGTCGCGGGGGTAATGAAAAACTGTTTTTT
j_gene: TRBJ1-4
v_gene: TRBV27
d_gene: -
abundance: -

CDR3aa: CAIRPPSGATGELFF
CDR3nt: TGTGCCATCAGACCTCCTAGCGGGGCCACCGGGGAGCTGTTTTTT
j_gene: TRBJ2-2
v_gene: TRBV10-3
d_gene: TRBD2
abundance: few

CDR3aa: CATSRHVRRAEKLFF
CDR3nt: TGTGCCACCAGCAGACACGTACGGCGGGCTGAAAAACTGTTTTTT
j_gene: TRBJ1-4
v_gene: TRBV15
d_gene: -
abundance: -

CDR3aa: CASSSAGATNEKLFF
CDR3nt: TGTGCCAGCAGTTCCGCAGGGGCAACTAATGAAAAACTGTTTTTT
j_gene: TRBJ1-4
v_gene: TRBV6-5
d_gene: -
abundance: -

CDR3aa: CASSLGGIGTDTQYF
CDR3nt: TGTGCCAGCAGCTTAGGGGGCATTGGGACAGATACGCAGTATTTT
j_gene: TRBJ2-3
v_gene: TRBV7-8
d_gene: -
abundance: -

CDR3aa: CASSPGTGVGYEQYF
CDR3nt: TGTGCCAGCAGCCCCGGGACAGGGGTTGGGTACGAGCAGTACTTC
j_gene: TRBJ2-7
v_gene: TRBV5-6
d_gene: TRBD1
abundance: -

CDR3aa: CASSPWAGGAVDTQYF
CDR3nt: TGTGCCAGCTCACCGTGGGCCGGGGGGGCAGTAGATACGCAGTATTTT
j_gene: TRBJ2-3
v_gene: TRBV18
d_gene: TRBD2
abundance: -

CDR3aa: CSAAPNDRGERDYTF
CDR3nt: TGCAGCGCCGCGCCCAATGACAGAGGAGAGCGGGACTACACCTTC
j_gene: TRBJ1-2
v_gene: TRBV29-1
d_gene: -
abundance: -

CDR3aa: CASSQGSGRSYEQYF
CDR3nt: TGCGCCAGCAGCCAAGGCAGCGGGCGTTCCTACGAGCAGTACTTC
j_gene: TRBJ2-7
v_gene: TRBV4-1
d_gene: -
abundance: -

CDR3aa: CASSFEAGGEQYF
CDR3nt: TGTGCCAGCAGCTTCGAGGCAGGAGGGGAGCAGTACTTC
j_gene: TRBJ2-7
v_gene: TRBV5-5
d_gene: -
abundance: -

CDR3aa: CASNGQGTTGELFF
CDR3nt: TGTGCCAGCAACGGACAGGGTACCACCGGGGAGCTGTTTTTT
j_gene: TRBJ2-2
v_gene: TRBV6-5
d_gene: TRBD1
abundance: -

CDR3aa: CASSLVAGPQDTQYF
CDR3nt: TGCGCCAGCAGCTTGGTGGCGGGGCCGCAGGATACGCAGTATTTT
j_gene: TRBJ2-3
v_gene: TRBV5-1
d_gene: -
abundance: -